The 15 T cell receptor beta chains presented below share a single source sample, sequenced in a study of shared clonotypes between healthy human individuals (dated by TCRdb to 2019 to 2021). Library preparation employed the immunoSEQ multiplex PCR assay. In its TCRdb copy, this immuneACCESS table keeps in-frame sequences only and misses some clones. Where compared with another copy, unresolved V genes explain less than half of these, and the others have no known cause. Present in this sample are 560,000 or so clones, 95% to 97% of which were seen just once. About 0.12% of the sample is held by the ten biggest clonotypes. CD8 naive samples consisted of CD45RO-negative cells that were positively selected for CCR7, yielding a CD45RA+CCR7+ population without TemRA cells. The sample taken for sequencing was naive CD8+ T cells sorted from blood. According to the study, the label for this sample's cell subset or site signals: CD45RA+CCR7+. The receptors come from a woman younger than 45 in good health.

The chain joins TRBV28 to TRBJ1-1; possibly TRBD1 for D (5 bases). The CDR3 covers 13 residues. Trimming pared 5 bases from V and 3 bases from J, leaving 10 bases between. The V gene's germline CDR1 is MDHEN and CDR2 SYDVKM. CDR3 DNA: TGTGCCAGCAGTGCGGACACATACACTGAAGCTTTCTTT. Amino acid sequence: CASSADTYTEAFF.

This chain joins TRBV27 and TRBJ2-1; 8 bases fit TRBD2. CDR3 length equals 14 residues. The germline V gene encodes CDR1 MNHEY and CDR2 SMNVEV (reference sequence). The junction had 4 bases not matched to a gene; V was cut back by 2 bases and J by 7 bases. The CDR3 bases are TGTGCCAGCAGTTTAATACTAGCGGCGAATGAGCAGTTCTTC. Translation: CASSLILAANEQFF.

As DNA, the CDR3 is TGTGCCAGCAGATTTTCGGGTCTCGAGCAGTACTTC. It encodes CASRFSGLEQYF. V gene TRBV13 combines with J gene TRBJ2-7; D not resolved. The CDR3 is made up of 12 amino acids. Germline loops: CDR1 PRHDT, CDR2 FYEKMQ (reference sequence). The V end lost 6 bases, the J end lost 6 bases, and 12 bases lay between the germline ends.

This chain uses TRBV19 with TRBJ2-7; TRBD1 is a possible D gene (6 bases). Trimming removed 6 bases from V and 7 bases from J, with 19 bases in between. This CDR3 is 14 amino acids long. Germline V CDR1 and CDR2: LNHDA, SQIVND (reference sequence). The CDR3 spells CASSSWDKYQEQYF. The CDR3 nucleotides are TGTGCCAGTAGCTCATGGGACAAGTACCAGGAGCAGTACTTC.

This clone was observed a single time. Other DNA sequences in the sample encode the same CDR3. V usage is TRBV7-9 and J usage is TRBJ1-1; no definite D call. This CDR3 contains 12 residues. Germline CDR1 SEHNR, CDR2 FQNEAQ (reference sequence). Trimming removed 3 bases at V and 5 bases at J, with 7 bases between. CDR3 region: CASSLMGTEAFF. The CDR3 nucleotides are TGTGCCAGCAGCTTGATGGGTACTGAAGCTTTCTTT.

As for this clone: The same CDR3 also results from other DNA sequences found in this sample. The V and J genes are TRBV19 and TRBJ2-7; D is possibly TRBD1 (5 bases). The CDR3 has 13 residues. V lost 3 bases to trimming and J lost 3 bases, with 9 bases between them. Germline values: CDR1 LNHDA, CDR2 SQIVND (reference sequence). The DNA for the CDR3 is TGTGCCAGTAGTATGGGTCAGGGCTACGAGCAGTACTTC. It is translated as CASSMGQGYEQYF. Supplemented by reference TRBV19 and TRBJ2-7, the full variable domain reads DGGITQSPKYLFRKEGQNVTLSCEQNLNHDAMYWYRQDPGQGLRLIYYSQIVNDFQKGDIAEGYSVSREKKESFPLTVTSAQKNPTAFYLCASSMGQGYEQYFGPGTRLTVT.

The genes are TRBV7-9 and TRBJ1-1, with D unclear. There are 11 residues in the CDR3. The germline V gene has CDR1 SEHNR and CDR2 FQNEAQ (reference sequence). V lost 6 bases to trimming and J lost 2 bases, with 4 bases between them. The CDR3 sequence is CASRPNTEAFF. In nucleotides, the CDR3 is TGTGCCAGCAGACCTAACACTGAAGCTTTCTTT.

The chain combines TRBV5-4 with TRBJ2-3, with D possibly matching TRBD2 (5 bases). V was cut by 0 bases and J by 3 bases, with 14 bases left in between. Per the germline V gene, CDR1 is SGHNT and CDR2 is YYREEE (reference sequence). This CDR3 is 16 amino acids long. CDR3 region: CASSLDSGSETDTQYF. CDR3 nucleotide sequence: TGTGCCAGCAGCTTGGATTCGGGGTCGGAGACAGATACGCAGTATTTT.

The V gene is TRBV28, the J gene TRBJ1-1, with D uncertain. CDR1 is MDHEN and CDR2 is SYDVKM in the germline V gene. V was trimmed by 2 bases and J by 0 bases, leaving 25 bases between them. The CDR3 consists of 20 residues. The CDR3 coding sequence is TGTGCCAGCAGTTTAAATCTGCCAGCCCGGGAAGGCTCCATGAACACTGAAGCTTTCTTT. Residues: CASSLNLPAREGSMNTEAFF. Filled out from reference TRBV28 and TRBJ1-1, the complete variable domain reads DVKVTQSSRYLVKRTGEKVFLECVQDMDHENMFWYRQDPGLGLRLIYFSYDVKMKEKGDIPEGYSVSREKKERFSLILESASTNQTSMYLCASSLNLPAREGSMNTEAFFGQGTRLTVV.

The J gene is TRBJ2-1, the V gene TRBV28; D uncertain. V gave up 3 bases and J gave up 7 bases, with 10 bases separating them. The CDR3 spans 13 residues. Per the germline V gene, CDR1 is MDHEN and CDR2 is SYDVKM. The CDR3, as DNA: TGTGCCAGCAGTTTCGGGCTTGTGAATGAGCAGTTCTTC. Protein sequence: CASSFGLVNEQFF.

This clone turned up a few times. At the DNA level, this CDR3 is encoded by other sequences in the same sample as well. CDR3 amino acids: CASSEGTGAYEQYF. The DNA for the CDR3 is TGTGCCAGCAGTGAGGGGACAGGGGCCTACGAGCAGTACTTC. The chain joins TRBV6-1 to TRBJ2-7; TRBD1 matches 10 bases. The germline V gene has CDR1 MNHNS and CDR2 SASEGT. The CDR3 sequence is 14 residues long. The junction had 1 base not matched to a gene; V was cut back by 3 bases and J by 2 bases.

The gene calls are TRBV27 and TRBJ2-1; no definite D call. CDR1 and CDR2 (germline): MNHEY, SMNVEV (reference sequence). The CDR3 contains 11 residues. Trimming shortened V by 8 bases and J by 3 bases, and 5 bases separated the two germline ends. CDR3 in amino acids: CASALYNEQFF. DNA for the CDR3: TGTGCCAGCGCCCTCTACAATGAGCAGTTCTTC.

The chain carries TRBV7-8 and TRBJ1-3; D is uncertain. The CDR3 has 15 amino acids. Looked up from germline, CDR1 is SGHVS and CDR2 is FQNEAQ. Trimming took 4 bases from V and 3 from J, leaving 13 bases between them. The CDR3 reads CASSSTTGYGNTIYF. The CDR3, as DNA: TGTGCCAGCAGCTCTACAACGGGGTATGGAAACACCATATATTTT.

The rearrangement joins TRBV6-4 to TRBJ2-3; 11 bases align to TRBD2. Germline values: CDR1 MRHNA, CDR2 SNTAGT. With V trimmed by 3 bases and J by 0 bases, 2 bases remained unmatched. This CDR3 region has 16 residues. CDR3 loop: CASSETSGASTDTQYF. CDR3 sequence (DNA): TGTGCCAGCAGTGAGACTAGCGGGGCCAGCACAGATACGCAGTATTTT.

Concerning this clone: A read error may account for a junction end that differs from germline. At the DNA level, this CDR3 is encoded by other sequences in the same sample as well. The chain combines TRBV4-1 with TRBJ2-1; the match to TRBD2 covers 13 bases. The germline V gene has CDR1 MGHRA and CDR2 YSYEKL. This CDR3 region has 20 residues. The CDR3 nucleotides read TGCGCCAGTAGCCATAGATGGACTAGCGGGAGATCGGCCGAATACAATGAGCAGTTCTTC. It is translated as CASSHRWTSGRSAEYNEQFF.